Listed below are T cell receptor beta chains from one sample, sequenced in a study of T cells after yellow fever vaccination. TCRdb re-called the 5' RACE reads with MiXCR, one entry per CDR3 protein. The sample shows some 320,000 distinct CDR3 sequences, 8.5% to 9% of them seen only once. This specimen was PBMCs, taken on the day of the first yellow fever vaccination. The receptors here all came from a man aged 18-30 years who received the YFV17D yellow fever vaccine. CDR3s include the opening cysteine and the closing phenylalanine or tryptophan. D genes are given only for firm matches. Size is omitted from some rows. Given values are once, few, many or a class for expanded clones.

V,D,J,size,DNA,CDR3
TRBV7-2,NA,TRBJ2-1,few,TGTGCCAGCAGCTCTGGTCGGGTCACCTACAATGAGCAGTTCTTC,CASSSGRVTYNEQFF
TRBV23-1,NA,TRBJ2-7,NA,TGCGCCAGCAGTCAATCCCCGAGGACGGCCTCCTACGAGCAGTACTTC,CASSQSPRTASYEQYF
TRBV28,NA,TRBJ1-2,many,TGTGCCAGCAGTTTAAGGGCAGGGTCGAGCTATGACGGCTACACCTTC,CASSLRAGSSYDGYTF
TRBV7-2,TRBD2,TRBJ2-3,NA,TGTGCCAGCAGCAAGAATAGCGGGGGGGCCGCGCATACGCAGTATTTT,CASSKNSGGAAHTQYF
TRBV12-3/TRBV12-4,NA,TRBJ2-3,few,TGTGCCAGCAGCTCCCCCCGGGGGGCCAAAAGCACAGATACGCAGTATTTT,CASSSPRGAKSTDTQYF
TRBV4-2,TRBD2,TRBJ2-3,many,TGTGCCAGCAGCCAGAGTATAGCGGGGGGGACAGATACGCAGTATTTT,CASSQSIAGGTDTQYF
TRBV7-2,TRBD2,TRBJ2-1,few,TGTGCCAGCAGCTCGCGGCGGACTAGCGGTGAGCAGTTCTTC,CASSSRRTSGEQFF
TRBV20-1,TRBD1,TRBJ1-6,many,TGCAGTGCTTCCGGGACAGACAATTCACCCCTCCACTTT,CSASGTDNSPLHF
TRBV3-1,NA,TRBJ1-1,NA,TGTGCCAGCAGCCAAATCAGGGATCAGAAAGCTGAAGCTTTCTTT,CASSQIRDQKAEAFF
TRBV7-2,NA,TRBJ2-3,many,TGTGCCAGCAGTCGGGACCTCACAGATACGCAGTATTTT,CASSRDLTDTQYF
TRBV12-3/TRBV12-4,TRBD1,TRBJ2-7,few,TGTGCCAGCAGTTTTAGGGTGCAGGGGGCATTGAGGGAGCAGTACTTC,CASSFRVQGALREQYF
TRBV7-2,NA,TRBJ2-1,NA,TGTGCCAGCAGTCGGGACGGAACCTACAATGAGCAGTTCTTC,CASSRDGTYNEQFF
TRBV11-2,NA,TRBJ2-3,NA,TGTGCCAGCAGCCCAGACCGTACTAGCACAGATACGCAGTATTTT,CASSPDRTSTDTQYF
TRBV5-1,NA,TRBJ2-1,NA,TGCGCCAGCAGCCCGGACAGCTTCAATGAGCAGTTCTTC,CASSPDSFNEQFF
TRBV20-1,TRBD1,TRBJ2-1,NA,TGCAGTGCTAGCCGTGGACAGGGCAAGAATGAGCAGTTCTTC,CSASRGQGKNEQFF
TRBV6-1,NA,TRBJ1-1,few,TGTGCCAGCAGACCGACAGGAATGCACACTGAAGCTTTCTTT,CASRPTGMHTEAFF
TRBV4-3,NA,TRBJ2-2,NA,TGCGCCAGCAGCCAAGATCTTCACTCGAACACCGGGGAGCTGTTTTTT,CASSQDLHSNTGELFF
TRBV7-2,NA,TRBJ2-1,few,TGTGCCAGCAGCTTTGGAGCAGGGTACTACAATGAGCAGTTCTTC,CASSFGAGYYNEQFF
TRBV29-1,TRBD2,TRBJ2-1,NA,TGCAGCGGGGGACTAGCGGGGGGGGACGCCGAGCAGTTCTTC,CSGGLAGGDAEQFF
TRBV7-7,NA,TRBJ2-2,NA,TGTGCCAGCAGCTTAGTATCCTCGACCGGTGGCACCGGGGAGCTGTTTTTT,CASSLVSSTGGTGELFF
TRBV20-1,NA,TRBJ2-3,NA,TGCAGTGCTAGGCCCGGGGGCACAGATACGCAGTATTTT,CSARPGGTDTQYF
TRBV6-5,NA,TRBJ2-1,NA,TGTGCCAGCAGTTATGACGGAGACAATGAGCAGTTCTTC,CASSYDGDNEQFF
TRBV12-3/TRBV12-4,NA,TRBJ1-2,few,TGTGCCAGCAGTCCCGACGGCCCTGGCTACACCTTC,CASSPDGPGYTF
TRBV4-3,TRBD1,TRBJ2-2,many,TGCGCCAGCAGCCGCGGACAGGAGAAAATCGGGGAGCTGTTTTTT,CASSRGQEKIGELFF
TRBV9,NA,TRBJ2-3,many,TGTGCCAGCAGCGCCTGGGGAACTGGGGATACGCAGTATTTT,CASSAWGTGDTQYF
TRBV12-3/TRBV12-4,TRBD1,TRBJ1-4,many,TGTGCCAGCAGTCCGGGACAGGAGAAAGAAAAACTGTTTTTT,CASSPGQEKEKLFF
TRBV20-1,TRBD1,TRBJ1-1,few,TGCAGTGTTAGACAGGGAAGGTTCACTGAAGCTTTCTTT,CSVRQGRFTEAFF
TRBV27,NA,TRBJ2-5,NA,TGTGCCAGCAGGAGAGACATATTTGAAGAGACCCAGTACTTC,CASRRDIFEETQYF
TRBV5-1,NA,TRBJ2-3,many,TGCGCCAGCAGCTTGGCCGTGGGGGTGAACACAGATACGCAGTATTTT,CASSLAVGVNTDTQYF
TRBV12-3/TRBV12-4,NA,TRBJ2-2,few,TGTGCCAGCAGAGAACCCTGGGGGTCCGGGGAGCTGTTTTTT,CASREPWGSGELFF
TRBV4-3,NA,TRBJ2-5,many,TGCGCCAGCAGCCAAGATGGCCAACGGGGCCAAGAGACCCAGTACTTC,CASSQDGQRGQETQYF
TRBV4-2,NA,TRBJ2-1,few,TGTGCCAGCGGCCCCGAGCTCCGGCACAATGAGCAGTTCTTC,CASGPELRHNEQFF
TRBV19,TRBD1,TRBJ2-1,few,TGTGCCAGTAGAACACAGGGGAATGAGCAGTTCTTC,CASRTQGNEQFF
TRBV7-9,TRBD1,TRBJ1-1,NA,TGTGCCAGCGGCTTGACAGGGGACGGTACTGAAGCTTTCTTT,CASGLTGDGTEAFF
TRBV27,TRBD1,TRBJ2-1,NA,TGTGCCAGCAGTTTATCGATAACACGTTGGGGGACAGGGGATGAGCAGTTCTTC,CASSLSITRWGTGDEQFF
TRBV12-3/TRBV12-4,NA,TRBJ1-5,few,TGTGCCAGCAGTTCGTCCAGGGCCGGTCAGCCCCAGCATTTT,CASSSSRAGQPQHF
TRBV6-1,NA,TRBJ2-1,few,TGTGCCAGCAGTCCCATGGGGTATATGGGGAATGAGCAGTTCTTC,CASSPMGYMGNEQFF
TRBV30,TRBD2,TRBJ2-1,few,TGTGCCTGGGGACGATCACTAGCGGGTGAGCAGTTCTTC,CAWGRSLAGEQFF
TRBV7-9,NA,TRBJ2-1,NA,TGTGCCAGCAGCCTAGTTGCTAGTACCGCCAATGAGCAGTTCTTC,CASSLVASTANEQFF
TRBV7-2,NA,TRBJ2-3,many,TGTGCCAGCAGCTTGAGCAGCCTCGGCACAGATACGCAGTATTTT,CASSLSSLGTDTQYF
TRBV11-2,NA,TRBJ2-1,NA,TGTGCCAGCAGCTGGGACCTAACTAGCTCCTACAATGAGCAGTTCTTC,CASSWDLTSSYNEQFF
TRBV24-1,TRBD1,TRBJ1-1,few,TGTGCCACCAGTGATCTACACAGGGGGAGGGCTTTCTTT,CATSDLHRGRAFF
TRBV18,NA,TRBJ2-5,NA,TGTGCCAGCTCACCTCAATCGGGGGGCCGAGGGGAGACCCAGTACTTC,CASSPQSGGRGETQYF
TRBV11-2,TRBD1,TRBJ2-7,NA,TGTGCCAGCAGCTCAAGACAGGGTTACTACGAGCAGTACTTC,CASSSRQGYYEQYF
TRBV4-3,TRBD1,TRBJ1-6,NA,TGCGCCAGCAGCCCCCGTGGGACAGGGAGTCTTCCCCTCCACTTT,CASSPRGTGSLPLHF
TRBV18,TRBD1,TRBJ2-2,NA,TGTGCCAGCTCACAAACTTTGGGACAGGCGGCGAACACCGGGGAGCTGTTTTTT,CASSQTLGQAANTGELFF
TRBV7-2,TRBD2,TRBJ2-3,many,TGTGCCAGCAGCTTAGCCTTAGCGGGTCCTAGCACAGATACGCAGTATTTT,CASSLALAGPSTDTQYF
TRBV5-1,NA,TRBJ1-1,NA,TGCGCCAGCAGCATCAATGCGAACACTGAAGCTTTCTTT,CASSINANTEAFF
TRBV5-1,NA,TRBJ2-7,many,TGCGCCAGCAGCTGGGGCAGGGAGCCCGAGCAGTACTTC,CASSWGREPEQYF
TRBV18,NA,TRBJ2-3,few,TGTGCCAGCTCACCGTATACGGGGGTCGGAGATACGCAGTATTTT,CASSPYTGVGDTQYF
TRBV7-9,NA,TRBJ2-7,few,TGTGCCAGCAGCTCCGGACGGACCTCCTACGAGCAGTACTTC,CASSSGRTSYEQYF
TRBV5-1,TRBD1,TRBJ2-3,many,TGCGCCAGCAGCTTGGGACAGGGAACGCAGTATTTT,CASSLGQGTQYF